Listed below are T cell receptor beta chains from one sample, sequenced in a study of regulatory T cells in long-lasting Graves disease. TCRdb re-derived calls from the multiplex PCR reads in MiXCR, one entry per CDR3 protein. The sample holds about 520,000 distinct CDR3 sequences, around 13% seen once. The same sample was also studied in work on T cells in Graves' hyperthyroidism and ophthalmopathy.

This sample comprised peripheral blood mononuclear cells (PBMCs), obtained at new diagnosis, from a patient treated with antithyroid drugs. These TCRs come from a woman aged 25 to 39 with Graves disease. Both conserved end residues are part of each CDR3. Fields, in order: V gene, clone size, D gene, J gene, CDR3 protein, CDR3 DNA. The D gene is left open where the match is weak. Some rows have no size entry. The others give once, few or many, or a class for an expanded clone.

TRBV7-2	many	TRBD2	TRBJ2-7	CASSLTSGTSGRASEQYF	TGTGCCAGCAGCTTAACCTCCGGGACTAGCGGGAGGGCCAGCGAGCAGTACTTC
TRBV18	few	.	TRBJ2-3	CASSPPSVSTDTQYF	TGTGCCAGCTCACCACCAAGTGTAAGCACAGATACGCAGTATTTT
TRBV29-1	many	.	TRBJ2-5	CSVSSGRGVIETQYF	TGCAGCGTTTCTTCGGGCAGGGGGGTTATAGAGACCCAGTACTTC
TRBV7-2	many	TRBD2	TRBJ2-7	CASSLFGWREMGFYEQYF	TGTGCCAGCAGCTTATTTGGCTGGCGGGAGATGGGATTTTACGAGCAGTACTTC
TRBV11-3	once	.	TRBJ2-1	CASSSSGASEGNEQFF	TGTGCCAGCAGCTCCTCCGGGGCTAGTGAGGGTAATGAGCAGTTCTTC
TRBV5-6	few	TRBD1	TRBJ2-2	CASSGERGTGVPGELFF	TGTGCCAGCAGCGGCGAGAGGGGGACAGGGGTTCCCGGGGAGCTGTTTTTT
TRBV12-3/TRBV12-4	many	.	TRBJ2-5	CASGYGETQYF	TGTGCCAGTGGGTACGGAGAGACCCAGTACTTC
TRBV14	.	.	TRBJ2-7	CASSQDGGIRSEQYF	TGTGCCAGCAGCCAAGATGGCGGGATTCGCTCCGAGCAGTACTTC
TRBV4-3	many	.	TRBJ2-3	CASSQRPGRTSTDTQYF	TGCGCCAGCAGCCAACGACCGGGACGCACTAGCACAGATACGCAGTATTTT
TRBV5-6	many	.	TRBJ1-1	CASSLAAGESVNTEAFF	TGTGCCAGCAGCTTGGCCGCCGGTGAGAGTGTGAACACTGAAGCTTTCTTT
TRBV7-2	many	TRBD2	TRBJ2-1	CASSSQTPGLAINEQFF	TGTGCCAGCAGCTCCCAGACGCCGGGACTAGCAATCAATGAGCAGTTCTTC
TRBV5-4	many	.	TRBJ1-2	CASSLGGQIKNYSYTF	TGTGCCAGCAGCTTGGGTGGGCAGATCAAGAACTATAGCTACACCTTC
TRBV6-1	.	TRBD1	TRBJ2-5	CASREDRGGQETQYF	TGTGCCAGCAGAGAGGACAGGGGAGGCCAAGAGACCCAGTACTTC
TRBV20-1	many	TRBD1	TRBJ1-6	CSARAAQGDNSPLHF	TGCAGTGCTAGAGCAGCGCAGGGGGATAATTCACCCCTCCACTTT
TRBV5-4	few	TRBD2	TRBJ2-3	CASSFSSGRAGTDTQYF	TGTGCCAGCAGCTTTTCTAGCGGGAGGGCCGGGACAGATACGCAGTATTTT
TRBV27	many	TRBD2	TRBJ2-1	CASSLAPLRAGAQSPGHEQFF	TGTGCCAGCAGTTTGGCCCCGTTGCGGGCGGGAGCGCAATCCCCGGGCCATGAGCAGTTCTTC
TRBV2	many	TRBD2	TRBJ2-7	CASSDNILAGGTTF	TGTGCCAGCAGTGACAATATTTTAGCGGGAGGCACCACCTTC
TRBV6-2/TRBV6-3	.	TRBD1	TRBJ1-5	CASRTTGGNQPQHF	TGTGCCAGCAGAACGACAGGGGGGAATCAGCCCCAGCATTTT
TRBV10-3	few	.	TRBJ2-2	CAIRSGSTGELFF	TGTGCCATCAGATCAGGGTCCACCGGGGAGCTGTTTTTT
TRBV12-3/TRBV12-4	.	.	TRBJ2-7	CASSEGGGRLNYEQYF	TGTGCCAGCAGCGAGGGGGGGGGGAGACTGAACTACGAGCAGTACTTC
TRBV19	few	TRBD2	TRBJ2-7	CASSIEASGSYEQYF	TGTGCCAGTAGTATAGAGGCTAGCGGGAGCTACGAGCAGTACTTC
TRBV7-2	few	TRBD2	TRBJ2-7	CASSPWASGSYEQYF	TGTGCCAGCAGCCCCTGGGCTAGCGGGTCCTACGAGCAGTACTTC
TRBV11-2	many	.	TRBJ1-1	CASSLLHEAFF	TGTGCCAGCAGCCTTCTTCATGAAGCTTTCTTT
TRBV12-3/TRBV12-4	many	.	TRBJ2-1	CASSLVGGPNEQFF	TGTGCCAGCAGTTTAGTTGGGGGGCCCAATGAGCAGTTCTTC
TRBV12-3/TRBV12-4	many	.	TRBJ2-3	CASSLSSGTIKTDTQYF	TGTGCCAGCAGTTTATCGTCAGGGACCATAAAAACAGATACGCAGTATTTT
TRBV30	many	.	TRBJ2-5	CAWSLGETQYF	TGTGCCTGGAGTCTCGGAGAGACCCAGTACTTC
TRBV27	many	TRBD2	TRBJ2-1	CASTSLSLAGIRYNEQFF	TGTGCCAGCACCTCCCTCTCACTAGCGGGAATACGGTACAATGAGCAGTTCTTC
TRBV6-2/TRBV6-3	many	.	TRBJ1-2	CASSYSRRGVGYTF	TGTGCCAGCAGTTACTCGAGGCGGGGGGTTGGCTACACCTTC
TRBV3-1	many	TRBD1	TRBJ1-6	CASSQRQGFTPLHF	TGTGCCAGCAGCCAACGACAGGGTTTCACACCCCTCCACTTT
TRBV6-2/TRBV6-3	many	TRBD1	TRBJ1-2	CASRGTGVPYFYGYTF	TGTGCCAGCAGAGGGACAGGGGTTCCCTATTTCTATGGCTACACCTTC
TRBV11-2	many	.	TRBJ2-7	CASSSDWAGPIPATYEQYF	TGTGCCAGCAGCTCCGATTGGGCAGGGCCGATCCCAGCTACCTACGAGCAGTACTTC
TRBV19	few	.	TRBJ1-1	CASSIGAPEAFF	TGTGCCAGTAGTATAGGGGCCCCAGAAGCTTTCTTT
TRBV19	.	TRBD1	TRBJ1-5	CASNPGQGRRNQPQHF	TGTGCCAGTAACCCGGGACAGGGAAGGCGGAATCAGCCCCAGCATTTT
TRBV4-2	many	.	TRBJ2-5	CASSKPQETQYF	TGTGCCAGCAGTAAGCCTCAAGAGACCCAGTACTTC
TRBV6-5	many	TRBD1	TRBJ1-1	CASSYSRRQGTRNTEAFF	TGTGCCAGCAGTTACTCGAGGCGACAGGGGACTAGGAACACTGAAGCTTTCTTT
TRBV5-6	few	TRBD1	TRBJ2-7	CASSLLRQGAYEQYF	TGTGCCAGCAGCTTGCTTCGACAGGGAGCCTACGAGCAGTACTTC
TRBV7-9	many	.	TRBJ2-7	CASSLASGDEQYF	TGTGCCAGCAGCTTGGCCTCAGGTGACGAGCAGTACTTC
TRBV5-5	few	TRBD2	TRBJ2-1	CASSLVRASGTNEQFF	TGTGCCAGCAGCTTGGTACGGGCTAGCGGGACCAATGAGCAGTTCTTC
TRBV18	many	.	TRBJ1-3	CASSPPTRSGNTIYF	TGTGCCAGCTCACCACCCACAAGATCTGGAAACACCATATATTTT
TRBV20-1	many	.	TRBJ1-5	CSAKASQVGRNQPQHF	TGCAGTGCTAAAGCGTCCCAGGTGGGACGTAATCAGCCCCAGCATTTT
TRBV27	many	TRBD1	TRBJ2-7	CASRRDRLGEQYF	TGTGCCAGCAGGAGGGACAGGCTAGGCGAGCAGTACTTC
TRBV2	many	.	TRBJ1-5	CASSSGHGQRDQPQHF	TGTGCCAGTTCATCCGGTCACGGCCAACGGGACCAGCCCCAGCATTTT
TRBV6-1	.	.	TRBJ1-5	CASSPRLGNQPQHF	TGTGCCAGCAGTCCTCGGTTGGGAAATCAGCCCCAGCATTTT
TRBV19	few	.	TRBJ2-2	CASSITPQPVGELFF	TGTGCCAGTAGTATAACCCCCCAACCCGTCGGGGAGCTGTTTTTT
TRBV29-1	.	.	TRBJ2-7	CSVDSGGYEQYF	TGCAGCGTTGATTCTGGCGGCTACGAGCAGTACTTC
TRBV4-2	few	TRBD2	TRBJ2-7	CASSQVAGGSYEQYF	TGTGCCAGCAGCCAAGTTGCGGGAGGATCCTACGAGCAGTACTTC